The 26 T cell receptor beta chains below all came from one sample that was sequenced in a study of spatial heterogeneity in lung cancer. TCRdb recomputed calls from the 5' RACE reads with MiXCR, one row per CDR3 protein. The sample includes 60,000 to 85,000 distinct CDR3 sequences, around 9.3% seen only once; the top ten take more than 1.5%. Time point: blood at routine non-recurrence follow-up after resection. The sequences come from PBMCs, collected at follow-up. These receptors came from a female donor with early-stage non-small cell lung cancer.

This clonotype showed up many times. The chain has TRBV20-1 and TRBJ2-7; D is perhaps TRBD2 (5 bases). This CDR3 is built from 15 residues. With 1 base removed from V and 4 bases from J, the gap between germline ends came to 17 bases. Germline lookup yields CDR1 DFQATT and CDR2 SNEGSKA (reference sequence). CDR3 region: CSARGASRGLYEQYF. CDR3 nucleotides: TGCAGTGCTAGAGGAGCTAGCCGTGGCCTATACGAGCAGTACTTC.

Many counts were recorded for this clonotype. The rearrangement uses TRBV12-3 or TRBV12-4 and TRBJ2-1; D not resolved. Trimming shortened V by 5 bases and J by 1 base, and 9 bases separated the two germline ends. There are 14 residues in the CDR3. The chain's CDR3 is CASSPFGSYNEQFF. The CDR3 nucleotides read TGTGCCAGCAGTCCGTTCGGATCCTACAATGAGCAGTTCTTC.

There are many counts of this clonotype. This chain connects TRBV10-2 to TRBJ2-1; D gene unclear. CDR3 length: 15 amino acids. Trimming took off 0 bases at V and 4 bases at J, with 10 bases between the two ends. Germline V CDR1 and CDR2: WSHSY, SAAADI. CDR3 sequence (DNA): TGCGCCAGCAGTGAGTCGAACCCCCAGTACAATGAGCAGTTCTTC. It encodes CASSESNPQYNEQFF.

This clonotype was seen at least ten times. The genes are TRBV11-2 and TRBJ2-2, with D unclear. Germline CDR1 and CDR2: SGHAT and FQNNGV. V shed 5 bases and J shed 0 bases, with 10 bases lying between them. The CDR3 length is 15 residues. CDR3 coding DNA: TGTGCCAGCAGCCTCCGCGGTGCGAACACCGGGGAGCTGTTTTTT. Its protein product is CASSLRGANTGELFF.

This clonotype was recorded at least ten times. The genes are TRBV29-1 and TRBJ1-2; the D gene is possibly TRBD1 (5 bases). The CDR3 length is 12 residues. The V gene's germline CDR1 is SQVTM and CDR2 ANQGSEA. With 3 bases removed from V and 4 bases from J, the gap between germline ends came to 9 bases. The CDR3 DNA sequence: TGCAGCGTTGATAGGGGCGGCTATGGCTACACCTTC. Residues: CSVDRGGYGYTF.

The sample holds many counts of this clonotype. The J gene is TRBJ2-1, the V gene TRBV7-9; 11 bases align to TRBD2. Germline-derived CDR1 and CDR2 are SEHNR and FQNEAQ (reference sequence). The CDR3 runs to 15 residues. The trim removed 5 bases at V and 7 bases at J, leaving 7 bases unmatched. CDR3 protein: CASSPKLAGENEQFF. The DNA for the CDR3 is TGTGCCAGCAGCCCAAAACTAGCGGGAGAAAATGAGCAGTTCTTC.

The rearrangement uses TRBV29-1 and TRBJ1-3; D call uncertain. The V gene lost 5 bases and the J gene lost 0 bases, with 11 bases spanning the gap. CDR3 length: 14 residues. Germline CDR1 SQVTM, CDR2 ANQGSEA. CDR3 sequence: CSVMTGSSGNTIYF. Written as DNA, the CDR3 is TGCAGCGTTATGACGGGAAGCTCTGGAAACACCATATATTTT.

This clonotype was counted at least ten times. The J gene is TRBJ1-1, the V gene TRBV7-9; no firm D call. The CDR3 has 12 amino acids. In germline, CDR1 is SEHNR, CDR2 FQNEAQ (reference sequence). V lost 5 bases to trimming and J lost 4 bases, with 8 bases between them. The chain's CDR3 is CASSMGGTEAFF. In DNA, the CDR3 is TGTGCCAGCAGCATGGGAGGCACTGAAGCTTTCTTT.

This clonotype was seen many times. V gene TRBV20-1 combines with J gene TRBJ2-7, with 10 positions matching TRBD2. V gave up 4 bases and J gave up 0 bases; unmatched junction bases: 3. Germline V CDR1 and CDR2: DFQATT, SNEGSKA (reference sequence). The CDR3 runs 14 residues. The CDR3 region is CSATSGSASYEQYF. The CDR3 DNA is TGCAGTGCTACTAGCGGGAGCGCCTCCTACGAGCAGTACTTC.

This clonotype came up a few times. Its ends do not fully match the called genes, so a read error is possible. This rearrangement joins TRBV24-1 to TRBJ2-3; 8 bases map to TRBD2. This CDR3 region has 14 residues. Looked up from germline, CDR1 is KGHDR and CDR2 is SFDVKD. The CDR3 reads CATSDVAGKDTQYF. The DNA for the CDR3 is TGTGCCACCAGTGATGTAGCGGGGAAAGATACGCAGTATTTC.

This clonotype was seen many times. The chain has TRBV5-8 and TRBJ2-2; D is ambiguous. CDR3 length: 15 amino acids. V was shortened by 0 bases and J by 0 bases, with 6 bases between the two germline ends. The V gene's germline CDR1 is SGHTS and CDR2 YDEGEE. The CDR3 loop reads CASSLGQSNTGELFF. In DNA, the CDR3 is TGTGCCAGCAGCTTGGGACAATCGAACACCGGGGAGCTGTTTTTT.

This clonotype has only a few counts. The genes are TRBV11-3 and TRBJ2-7; 11 nucleotides line up with TRBD2. With V trimmed by 5 bases and J by 7 bases, 4 bases remained unmatched. Germline CDR1 reads SGHNT; CDR2 reads YENEEA. This CDR3 is 13 amino acids long. For the CDR3, the DNA is TGTGCCAGCAGCGCACGACTAGCGGGAGAGCAGTACTTC. Translating it yields CASSARLAGEQYF. Full variable domain (missing parts from reference TRBV11-3 and TRBJ2-7): EAGVVQSPRYKIIEKKQPVAFWCNPISGHNTLYWYLQNLGQGPELLIRYENEEAVDDSQLPKDRFSAERLKGVDSTLKIQPAELGDSAVYLCASSARLAGEQYFGPGTRLTVT.

This clonotype occurred many times. This chain joins TRBV6-6 and TRBJ1-2, with TRBD1 matching 7 bases. Per germline, CDR1 MNHNY and CDR2 SVGAGI (reference sequence). There are 14 residues in the CDR3. Trimming at V came to 7 bases and at J to 6 bases, leaving 11 bases not matched to a gene. The CDR3 spells CASNAGTVYDGYTF. The CDR3 DNA is TGTGCCAGCAATGCCGGGACAGTTTACGATGGCTACACCTTC.

This clonotype has at least ten counts. The chain combines TRBV12-3 or TRBV12-4 with TRBJ2-6; possibly TRBD1 for D (6 bases). V dropped 1 base and J dropped 0 bases, with 10 bases sitting between them. The CDR3 runs to 17 residues. The CDR3 DNA is TGTGCCAGCAGTTTAGGACAGGACCTCTCTGGGGCCAACGTCCTGACTTTC. This sequence encodes CASSLGQDLSGANVLTF.

This clonotype was observed many times. The CDR3 region is CASLTGVWGEIRKLFF. DNA of the CDR3: TGTGCCAGCCTTACAGGGGTTTGGGGAGAAATTCGAAAACTGTTTTTT. The chain joins TRBV27 to TRBJ1-4; 7 bases align to TRBD1. Losses at the gene ends were 8 bases for V and 10 bases for J; bases not matched to a gene: 19. Per the germline V gene, CDR1 is MNHEY and CDR2 is SMNVEV (reference sequence). The CDR3 extends over 16 amino acids.

Notes on this clonotype: This may be a read error: a much more frequent sequence differs by one nucleotide. The J gene is TRBJ2-1, the V gene TRBV29-1; 7 bases align to TRBD2. Germline CDR1 is SQVTM and CDR2 is ANQGSEA. The CDR3 runs to 13 residues. Trimming took 5 bases from V and 5 from J; bases not matched to a gene: 6. The CDR3 nucleotides are TGCAGCGTTAGGTCTAGCGGAGACAATGAGCAGTTCTTC. Its translation is CSVRSSGDNEQFF.

There are many counts of this clonotype. The chain has TRBV28 and TRBJ1-4; 8 positions match TRBD1. V shed 5 bases, J shed 7 bases, and the junction held 9 bases outside the gene matches. The CDR3 is 15 residues long. Germline V CDR1 and CDR2: MDHEN, SYDVKM. The CDR3 DNA follows: TGTGCCAGCAGTGGACCGACAGGGGAAGGTGAAAAACTGTTTTTT. This sequence encodes CASSGPTGEGEKLFF.

This clonotype has just a few counts. Without the conserved terminal phenylalanine or tryptophan, this CDR3 likely stems from a read error. This rearrangement joins TRBV5-1 to TRBJ2-3; 7 nucleotides match TRBD2. J gave up 6 bases and V 0 bases, and 10 bases lay outside the gene matches. The CDR3 spans 16 residues. The germline V gene encodes CDR1 SGHRS and CDR2 YFSETQ. CDR3 in amino acids: CASSLVASGSSDTQYS. CDR3 DNA sequence: TGCGCCAGCAGCTTGGTGGCTAGCGGCTCATCGGATACGCAGTATTCT.

The gene calls are TRBV9 and TRBJ2-3; TRBD2 matches at 8 bases. V trimming: 4 bases; J trimming: 3 bases; junction bases outside the gene matches: 10. Germline V gene sequence: CDR1 SGDLS, CDR2 YYNGEE. This CDR3 is 16 amino acids long. The CDR3 is CASSHSSGGGTDTQYF. CDR3 DNA: TGTGCCAGCAGCCATAGCAGCGGGGGAGGAACAGATACGCAGTATTTT.

This clonotype came up a few times. The genes are TRBV6-2 or TRBV6-3 and TRBJ1-1, with TRBD1 as a possible D gene (5 bases). The CDR3 is made up of 14 amino acids. Germline values: CDR1 MNHEY, CDR2 SVGEGT. The ends were cut back, 6 bases at V and 1 base at J, with 12 bases in the middle. CDR3 loop: CASRAGWANTEAFF. In DNA form, the CDR3 reads TGTGCCAGCAGGGCAGGGTGGGCGAACACTGAAGCTTTCTTT.

The chain recombines TRBV9 with TRBJ2-3; D is unclear. V lost 0 bases, J lost 0 bases, and 8 bases lay in between. This CDR3 region has 15 residues. The V gene's germline CDR1 is SGDLS and CDR2 YYNGEE. Here the CDR3 reads CASSVAVLSTDTQYF. The CDR3 nucleotides are TGTGCCAGCAGCGTAGCGGTTCTTAGCACAGATACGCAGTATTTT.

The chain couples TRBV5-1 to TRBJ2-7; D is unresolved. Between the trimmed V and J ends, which lost 4 bases and 9 bases, there was a span of 14 bases. Germline CDR1 SGHRS, CDR2 YFSETQ. The CDR3 has 12 amino acids. CDR3 DNA: TGCGCCAGCAGCCCCGATAGTTCTTGGCAGTACTTC. Translating gives CASSPDSSWQYF.

This clonotype was seen ten or more times. In nucleotides, the CDR3 is TGTGCCAGTAGTATCACCGGGACAGCCGAGCAGTACTTC. This translates into CASSITGTAEQYF. V is TRBV19 and J is TRBJ2-7; the match to TRBD1 covers 7 bases. Per the germline V gene, CDR1 is LNHDA and CDR2 is SQIVND (reference sequence). The length of the CDR3 is 13 residues. With 3 bases clipped from V and 6 bases from J, the junction kept 5 bases outside the gene matches.

This clonotype occurred many times. CDR3 sequence: CASRRDGDTGELFF. The CDR3 DNA sequence: TGCGCCAGCAGAAGAGACGGTGACACCGGGGAGCTGTTTTTT. The chain has TRBV5-1 and TRBJ2-2; D is ambiguous. The ends were cut back, 5 bases at V and 3 bases at J, with 11 bases in the middle. The germline V gene has CDR1 SGHRS and CDR2 YFSETQ. The CDR3 contains 14 residues.

This clonotype came up many times. The genes are TRBV13 and TRBJ2-2; weak D call: TRBD2 (6 bases). The CDR3 length is 16 residues. The germline V gene has CDR1 PRHDT and CDR2 FYEKMQ (reference sequence). V was clipped by 5 bases and J by 2 bases, with 15 bases between them. The CDR3 spells CASSQSPGVNTGELFF. Here the CDR3 DNA reads TGTGCCAGCAGCCAATCCCCGGGAGTCAACACCGGGGAGCTGTTTTTT.

This clonotype has at least ten counts. This chain joins TRBV5-1 and TRBJ2-1; D is perhaps TRBD1 or TRBD2 (5 bases each). CDR3 length: 14 amino acids. Deletions cut 4 bases from V and 7 bases from J, with 15 bases between. The V gene's germline CDR1 is SGHRS and CDR2 YFSETQ. The CDR3 bases are TGCGCCAGCAGCCCTGAGTGGGGGAATAATGAGCAGTTCTTC. Translated, it gives CASSPEWGNNEQFF. Full variable domain (outside the CDR3, taken from reference TRBV5-1 and TRBJ2-1): KAGVTQTPRYLIKTRGQQVTLSCSPISGHRSVSWYQQTPGQGLQFLFEYFSETQRNKGNFPGRFSGRQFSNSRSEMNVSTLELGDSALYLCASSPEWGNNEQFFGPGTRLTVL.